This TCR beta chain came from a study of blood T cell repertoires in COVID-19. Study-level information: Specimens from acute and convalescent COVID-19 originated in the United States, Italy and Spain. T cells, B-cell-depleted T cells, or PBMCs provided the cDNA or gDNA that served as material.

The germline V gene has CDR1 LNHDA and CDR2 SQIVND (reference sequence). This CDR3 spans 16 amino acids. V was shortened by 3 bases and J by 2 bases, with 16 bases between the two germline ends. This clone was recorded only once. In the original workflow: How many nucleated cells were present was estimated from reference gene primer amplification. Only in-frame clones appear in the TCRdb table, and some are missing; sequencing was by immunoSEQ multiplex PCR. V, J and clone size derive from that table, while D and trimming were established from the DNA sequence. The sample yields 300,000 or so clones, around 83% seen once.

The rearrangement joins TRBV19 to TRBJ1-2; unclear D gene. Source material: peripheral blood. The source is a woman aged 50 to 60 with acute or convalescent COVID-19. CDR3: CASSMGDDGVNYGYTF. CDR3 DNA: TGTGCCAGTAGTATGGGAGATGATGGAGTGAACTATGGCTACACCTTC.